A selection of T cell receptor beta chains follows, all from one sample in a study of cytomegalovirus exposure and HLA in healthy donors. Clones were read by immunoSEQ multiplex PCR, and TCRdb kept only the in-frame ones, dropping some. The sample holds more than 150,000 clones; just over 75% are singletons and the top ten take roughly 1.4%. Sequencing used PBMCs. Receptor source: a man aged 35 to 55 in good health and CMV-seronegative. Both conserved end residues are part of each CDR3. Clone size is not always given. Where it is, it says once, few, many or a class for expanded clones.

CASSLSGTGRRETQYF | - | TRBV11-3
CASRLGQGNTGELFF | - | TRBV27
CAWSVWSYEQYF | - | TRBV30
CASSTGGEAEAFF | few | TRBV6-5
CASSEIAGFTDTQYF | - | TRBV10-2
CASSWTGKEKLFF | - | TRBV6-5
CASSSPGEETQYF | - | TRBV5-1
CASSSSTDTQYF | once | TRBV7-2
CASCRDSTSYEQYF | - | TRBV5-1
CASRGNNEKLFF | - | TRBV27
CASPRGVTNTEAFF | once | TRBV27
CATSRSGEGYGTQYF | - | TRBV15
CASSDRGRNQPQHF | - | TRBV2
CAIRGGQGNTEAFF | once | TRBV10-3
CASSQTGGGQDTQYF | few | TRBV4-2
CASSGSTAYEQYF | - | TRBV27
CASSHGTSGVGETQYF | - | TRBV5-4
CASRSGGGTEAFF | few | TRBV7-9
CAWSRDRVNSPLHF | - | TRBV30
CASSPRGADTDTQYF | - | TRBV18
CASSGGRAETQYF | - | TRBV11-3
CASSYSGRGTNEKLFF | - | TRBV6-5
CASSEAPLLGNQPQHF | few | TRBV6-1
CASAPGTGDRPQHF | - | TRBV7-9
CASSLRGLAGPNEQFF | - | TRBV7-8
CASSDRERSLGNEQFF | - | TRBV6-4
CSVAMAGEYNEQFF | - | TRBV29-1
CASSPDRQDEAFF | - | TRBV7-3
CASSVDTASGGYTF | few | TRBV5-1
CAWSVQGSTEAFF | once | TRBV30
CASSWGGPFNTEAFF | - | TRBV27
CASRVIQGAQSPLHF | - | TRBV6-1
CASSQVAGGGSGELFF | - | TRBV4-1
CASSLLGQGRDTEAFF | - | TRBV7-2
CASSFPGLAGAYNEQFF | - | TRBV7-3
CASSSTMTPSTGANVLTF | once | TRBV5-1
CARRTSSSPGELFF | - | TRBV7-5
CAISESTRKGNQPQHF | - | TRBV10-3
CASSPGPSGHNEQFF | - | TRBV11-2
CASKAWGGFTGELFF | - | TRBV21-1
CASSLSTGGIDEQFF | - | TRBV27
CSAPLGYTF | - | TRBV20-1
CASGEGWGSGEQYF | - | TRBV6-1
CASSYEGTGPTDTQYF | - | TRBV6-5
CASSSNSDSYEQYF | once | TRBV5-1
CASTLVDNEQFF | - | TRBV5-1
CASRWGRGGYTF | - | TRBV5-8
CASSDPIQDSYEQYF | - | TRBV6-4